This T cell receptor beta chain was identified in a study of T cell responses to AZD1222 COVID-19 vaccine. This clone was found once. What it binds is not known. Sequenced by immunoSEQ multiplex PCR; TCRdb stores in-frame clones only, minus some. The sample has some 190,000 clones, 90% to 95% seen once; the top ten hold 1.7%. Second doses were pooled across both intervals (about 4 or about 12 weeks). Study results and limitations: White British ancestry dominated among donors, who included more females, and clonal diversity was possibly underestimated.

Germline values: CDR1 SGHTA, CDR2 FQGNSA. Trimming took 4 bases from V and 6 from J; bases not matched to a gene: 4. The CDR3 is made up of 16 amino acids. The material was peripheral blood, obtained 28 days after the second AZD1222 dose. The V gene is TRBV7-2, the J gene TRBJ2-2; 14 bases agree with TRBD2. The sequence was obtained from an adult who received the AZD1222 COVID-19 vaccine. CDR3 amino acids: CASSSQTSGGAGELFF. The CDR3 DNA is TGTGCCAGCAGCTCCCAGACTAGCGGGGGGGCCGGGGAGCTGTTTTTT.